The T cell receptor beta chain described here comes from a study of blood T cell repertoires in COVID-19. Overall study context: Samples came from the United States, Italy and Spain, spanning acute and convalescent COVID-19. Nucleic acid was either cDNA or gDNA, and it came from T cells, B-cell-depleted T cells, or PBMCs.

The germline CDR1 and CDR2 sequences are MNHNY and SVGAGI (reference sequence). The V and J ends lost 6 bases and 3 bases, in that order; junction bases with no gene match: 10. This CDR3 is built from 16 residues. As handled by the study authors: Cell counts per sample came from amplifying reference gene primers. Sequenced by immunoSEQ multiplex PCR; TCRdb stores in-frame clones only, minus some. V and J calls plus clone size are reproduced from that table; the DNA served to infer D and trimming. The sample has 250,000 to 300,000 clones, about 87% seen once. This rearrangement joins TRBV6-6 to TRBJ2-3; 9 bases line up with TRBD1. This receptor was identified in a woman aged 40 to 50 with acute or convalescent COVID-19. Material for sequencing was peripheral blood. This CDR3 is CASSPTPGQGTDTQYF. DNA of the CDR3: TGTGCCAGCAGCCCGACGCCGGGACAGGGAACAGATACGCAGTATTTT.